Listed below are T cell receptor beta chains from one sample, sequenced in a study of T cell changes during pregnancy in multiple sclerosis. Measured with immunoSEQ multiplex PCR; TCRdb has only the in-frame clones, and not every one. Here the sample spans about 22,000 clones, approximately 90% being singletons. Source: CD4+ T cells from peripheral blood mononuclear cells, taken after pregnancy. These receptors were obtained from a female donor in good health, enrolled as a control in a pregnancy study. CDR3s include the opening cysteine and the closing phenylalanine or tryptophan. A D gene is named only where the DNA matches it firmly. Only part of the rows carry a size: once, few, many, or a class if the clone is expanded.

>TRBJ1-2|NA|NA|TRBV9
CASSVDLSEGARYGYTF
TGTGCCAGCAGCGTAGATTTGAGTGAGGGCGCGAGGTATGGCTACACCTTC
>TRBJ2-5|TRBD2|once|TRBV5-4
CASSPGLAGDGTPQETQYF
TGTGCCAGCAGCCCCGGACTAGCGGGAGATGGGACACCCCAAGAGACCCAGTACTTC
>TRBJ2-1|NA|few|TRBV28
CASTSFSGFSYNEQFF
TGTGCCAGCACCTCTTTCAGCGGGTTCTCCTACAATGAGCAGTTCTTC
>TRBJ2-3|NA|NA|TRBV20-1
CSAPTVSQYF
TGCAGTGCGCCCACAGTTTCACAGTATTTT
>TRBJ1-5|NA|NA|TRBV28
CASSHGGVGQPQHF
TGTGCCAGCAGCCATGGCGGGGTAGGCCAGCCCCAGCATTTT
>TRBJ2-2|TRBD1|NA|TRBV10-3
CAARPGTDTTGELFF
TGTGCCGCCCGACCCGGGACAGATACCACCGGGGAGCTGTTTTTT
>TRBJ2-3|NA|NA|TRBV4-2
CASSQAQGQGTDTQYF
TGTGCCAGCAGCCAAGCACAGGGTCAGGGCACAGATACGCAGTATTTT
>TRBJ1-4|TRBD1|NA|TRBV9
CASSAGTVSTNEKLFF
TGTGCCAGCAGCGCCGGGACAGTGTCAACTAATGAAAAACTGTTTTTT
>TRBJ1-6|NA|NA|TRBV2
CASNEEINSPLHF
TGTGCCAGCAACGAGGAGATCAATTCACCCCTCCACTTT
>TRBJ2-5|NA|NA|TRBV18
CASSPWAGRSYQETQYF
TGTGCCAGCTCACCTTGGGCAGGGAGGTCGTACCAAGAGACCCAGTACTTC
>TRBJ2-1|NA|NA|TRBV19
CASHKTGLSYNEQFF
TGTGCCAGTCACAAGACAGGACTCTCCTACAATGAGCAGTTCTTC
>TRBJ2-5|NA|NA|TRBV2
CASMPGQRQETQYF
TGTGCCAGCATGCCGGGACAAAGGCAAGAGACCCAGTACTTC
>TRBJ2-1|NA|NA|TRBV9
CASSGFASSYNEQFF
TGTGCCAGCAGCGGATTTGCCAGCTCCTACAATGAGCAGTTCTTC
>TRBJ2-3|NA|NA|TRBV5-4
CASQRLITTDTQYF
TGTGCCAGCCAGCGGCTCATAACCACAGATACGCAGTATTTT
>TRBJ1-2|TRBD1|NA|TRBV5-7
CASSPRGDGYTF
TGTGCCAGCAGCCCCAGGGGGGATGGCTACACCTTC
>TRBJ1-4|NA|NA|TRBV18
CASSSSGSLRLKLFF
TGTGCCAGCTCATCATCAGGGTCCCTACGCTTAAAACTGTTTTTT
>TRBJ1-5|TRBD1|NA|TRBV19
CASRPGQGGNQPQHF
TGTGCCAGTAGGCCCGGACAGGGCGGCAATCAGCCCCAGCATTTT
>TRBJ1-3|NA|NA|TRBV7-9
CASSWEERLSSGNTIYF
TGTGCCAGCAGCTGGGAGGAGAGGTTGAGCTCTGGAAACACCATATATTTT
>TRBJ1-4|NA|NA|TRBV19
CASSIFEEKLFF
TGTGCCAGTAGTATATTTGAGGAAAAACTGTTTTTT
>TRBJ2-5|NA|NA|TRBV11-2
CASSSRLMKETQYF
TGTGCCAGCAGCTCAAGACTGATGAAAGAGACCCAGTACTTC
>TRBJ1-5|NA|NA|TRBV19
CASSPIGGPQAGQPQHF
TGTGCCAGTAGCCCGATCGGGGGGCCCCAAGCGGGTCAGCCCCAGCATTTT
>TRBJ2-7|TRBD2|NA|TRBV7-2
CASSLSGGGREQYF
TGTGCCAGCAGCCTAAGCGGGGGGGGTCGAGAGCAGTACTTC
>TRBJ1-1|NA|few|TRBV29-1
CSVETGTMNTEAFF
TGCAGCGTTGAAACCGGGACTATGAACACTGAAGCTTTCTTT
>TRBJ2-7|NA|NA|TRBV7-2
CASSAQGYEQYF
TGTGCCAGCAGCGCACAGGGCTACGAGCAGTACTTC
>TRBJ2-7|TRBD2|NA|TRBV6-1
CASSTGLAGSVRYF
TGTGCCAGCAGTACCGGACTAGCGGGGTCGGTTCGGTACTTC
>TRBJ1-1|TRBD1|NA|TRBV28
CASSFGTEMVEAFF
TGTGCCAGCAGTTTTGGGACAGAAATGGTTGAAGCTTTCTTT
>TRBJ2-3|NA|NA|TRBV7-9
CASSFGLANGFTDTQYF
TGTGCCAGCAGCTTCGGGCTAGCCAACGGGTTCACAGATACGCAGTATTTT
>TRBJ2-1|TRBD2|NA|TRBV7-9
CASSLGASGGSSYNEQFF
TGTGCCAGCAGCTTAGGGGCTAGCGGGGGCAGCTCCTACAATGAGCAGTTCTTC
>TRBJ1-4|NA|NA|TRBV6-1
CASRVGFDEKLFF
TGTGCCAGCAGGGTCGGTTTCGATGAAAAACTGTTTTTT
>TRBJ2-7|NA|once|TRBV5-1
CASSLDFYEQYF
TGCGCCAGCAGCTTGGACTTCTACGAGCAGTACTTC
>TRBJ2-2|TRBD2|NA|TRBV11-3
CASSPGGTTGTGELFF
TGTGCCAGCAGCCCGGGGGGAACTACCGGTACCGGGGAGCTGTTTTTT
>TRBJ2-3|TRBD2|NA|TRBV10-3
CAILAGEGDTQYF
TGTGCCATCTTAGCGGGAGAGGGAGATACGCAGTATTTT
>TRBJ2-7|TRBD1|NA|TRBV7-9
CASSSGDTGVRDEQYF
TGTGCCAGCAGCTCTGGAGACACAGGGGTGCGCGACGAGCAGTACTTC
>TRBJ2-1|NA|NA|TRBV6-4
CASSAVGTTVQFF
TGTGCCAGCAGCGCCGTGGGTACTACGGTACAGTTCTTC
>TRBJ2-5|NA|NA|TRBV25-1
CASTPSRVYQETQYF
TGTGCCAGCACCCCCTCCAGGGTTTACCAAGAGACCCAGTACTTC
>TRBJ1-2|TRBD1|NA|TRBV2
CASAAQGDYGYTF
TGTGCCAGCGCCGCGCAGGGGGACTATGGCTACACCTTC
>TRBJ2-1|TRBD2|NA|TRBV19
CASKKGAGGGSYNEQFF
TGTGCCAGTAAGAAGGGTGCGGGAGGAGGCTCCTACAATGAGCAGTTCTTC